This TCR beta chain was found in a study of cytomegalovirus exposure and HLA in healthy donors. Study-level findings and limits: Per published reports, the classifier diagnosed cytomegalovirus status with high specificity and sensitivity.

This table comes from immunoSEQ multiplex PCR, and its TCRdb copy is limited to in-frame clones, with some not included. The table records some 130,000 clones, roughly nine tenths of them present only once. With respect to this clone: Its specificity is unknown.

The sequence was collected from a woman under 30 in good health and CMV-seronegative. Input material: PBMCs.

This chain's CDR3 is CASRGDQPQHF. CDR3 nucleotide sequence: TGTGCCAGCAGAGGGGATCAGCCCCAGCATTTT. The chain recombines TRBV2 with TRBJ1-5; tentatively, D is TRBD1 (5 bases). The length of the CDR3 is 11 residues. Germline assignment: CDR1 SNHLY and CDR2 FYNNEI. V was shortened by 6 bases and J by 5 bases, with 5 bases between the two germline ends.